These T cell receptor beta chains were read from a single sample in a study of blood T cells in healthy people across ages. MiXCR, applied by TCRdb to the 5' RACE reads, yields one record per CDR3 protein. The top ten hold roughly 20% of the sample, which has around 620,000 distinct CDR3 sequences, 25% to 30% seen once. The sequencing sample was made of blood. The receptor set was obtained from a woman in her 70s in good health. CDR3s include the opening cysteine and the closing phenylalanine or tryptophan. Each record gives: D gene, clone size, J gene, V gene, CDR3 protein, CDR3 DNA. A D gene is named only where the DNA matches it firmly. Size values are once, few and many counts, or a class for expanded clones, and some rows have none.

D gene: TRBD1; clone size: -; J gene: TRBJ2-3; V gene: TRBV12-3/TRBV12-4; CDR3 protein: CASEFTQGASPTDTQYF; CDR3 DNA: TGTGCCAGCGAATTTACACAGGGGGCCTCCCCCACAGATACGCAGTATTTT
D gene: -; clone size: -; J gene: TRBJ2-1; V gene: TRBV20-1; CDR3 protein: CSALGVGGINGDSYNEQFF; CDR3 DNA: TGCAGTGCCCTTGGTGTCGGGGGAATAAATGGTGACTCCTACAATGAGCAGTTCTTC
D gene: -; clone size: few; J gene: TRBJ1-4; V gene: TRBV11-1; CDR3 protein: CASSAPRGYEKLFF; CDR3 DNA: TGTGCCAGCAGCGCCCCCCGGGGATATGAAAAACTGTTCTTT
D gene: TRBD2; clone size: few; J gene: TRBJ2-1; V gene: TRBV7-9; CDR3 protein: CASSFGTSGSSYNEQFF; CDR3 DNA: TGTGCCAGCAGCTTTGGTACTAGCGGGAGCTCCTACAATGAGCAGTTCTTC
D gene: -; clone size: few; J gene: TRBJ2-1; V gene: TRBV29-1; CDR3 protein: CSVAAYPSYNEQFF; CDR3 DNA: TGCAGCGTCGCGGCCTACCCCTCCTACAATGAGCAGTTCTTC
D gene: -; clone size: -; J gene: TRBJ1-5; V gene: TRBV12-3/TRBV12-4; CDR3 protein: CASSPSLGGANQPQHF; CDR3 DNA: TGTGCCAGCAGCCCATCTTTGGGGGGGGCGAATCAGCCCCAGCATTTT
D gene: -; clone size: few; J gene: TRBJ2-1; V gene: TRBV27; CDR3 protein: CASTSNRPYNEQFF; CDR3 DNA: TGTGCCAGCACGTCGAACCGTCCTTACAATGAGCAGTTCTTC
D gene: -; clone size: few; J gene: TRBJ1-3; V gene: TRBV15; CDR3 protein: CATSPQGGFGNTIYF; CDR3 DNA: TGTGCCACCAGCCCCCAGGGAGGATTTGGAAACACCATATATTTT
D gene: -; clone size: -; J gene: TRBJ1-6; V gene: TRBV2; CDR3 protein: CASSELGVGSPLHF; CDR3 DNA: TGTGCCAGCAGTGAATTGGGGGTCGGCTCACCCCTCCACTTT
D gene: -; clone size: -; J gene: TRBJ1-2; V gene: TRBV2; CDR3 protein: CASSGQRYGYTF; CDR3 DNA: TGTGCCAGCAGTGGACAGCGGTATGGCTACACCTTC